This is a list of T cell receptor beta chains from one sample in a study of blood T cell repertoires in COVID-19. Generated by immunoSEQ multiplex PCR, the TCRdb table keeps only in-frame clones and is missing some. The sample has over 200,000 clones; roughly 85% are singletons. The sequenced sample consisted of peripheral blood. These receptors all come from a woman in her seventies with active or convalescent COVID-19. Each CDR3 is given with its conserved first and last residue. Each record gives: clone size, V gene, CDR3 protein. Expanded clones get a size class; other rows say once, few or many, or leave the size out.

>once|TRBV7-2
CASSLGLRGRNEQYF
>-|TRBV10-3
CAISEGDRLEQFF
>-|TRBV5-1
CASSPGTGGYEQYF
>-|TRBV19
CASSIRVASGRANEQFF
>-|TRBV5-1
CASSPSPTGPYGYTF
>few|TRBV10-1
CASMGGRWDEQFF
>-|TRBV18
CASSQEQGARETQYF
>once|TRBV28
CASSPGQGGYGYTF
>-|TRBV2
CASRMDSDEQFF
>-|TRBV6-5
CASSRTGDRGFEQYF
>-|TRBV30
CAWMGTSGGAEQFF
>-|TRBV5-1
CASSTGLSTYANNEQFF
>-|TRBV2
CASRGTSGGYEQYF
>-|TRBV28
CASSERQGTAEAFF
>-|TRBV5-1
CASSSGGGSQETQYF
>-|TRBV24-1
CATSDSRGSGEKLFF
>-|TRBV6-6
CASRDHREGDEQYF
>-|TRBV28
CASRPTGGEYEQYF
>-|TRBV4-1
CASSQALTSGSIYEQYF
>-|TRBV24-1
CATRTSGPEGDEQFF
>-|TRBV12-3/TRBV12-4
CASSLDVRTQYF
>once|TRBV3-1/TRBV3-2
CASSLGTSGEYEQYF
>once|TRBV7-3
CASSLGLKETQYF
>-|TRBV18
CASSPGQGPIYGYTF
>-|TRBV5-6
CASSLWASGRIRAKNIQYF
>-|TRBV2
CASSELHSAALIQYF
>-|TRBV13
CASSSGQGGQPQHF
>-|TRBV13
CASASGRSYEQYF
>-|TRBV11-2
CASSLEGGRGRTDTQYF
>-|TRBV21-1
CASNLQGTNQPQHF
>-|TRBV18
CASLGGMNTEAFF
>-|TRBV7-9
CASSLVGNLGTSGNEQFF
>-|TRBV2
CASGGGGNQPQHF
>-|TRBV28
CASAFGTSFSNEQFF
>few|TRBV28
CASSIAGGGSSNEQFF
>-|TRBV12-3/TRBV12-4
CASSRGAPEQYF
>-|TRBV3-1/TRBV3-2
CASSQWARHSQETQYF